The rows below give T cell receptor beta chains drawn from one sample of a study of OX40 agonist ivuxolimab in advanced cancers. Here immunoSEQ multiplex PCR was the method, and the copy in TCRdb shows in-frame clones only, minus some. The sample lists tens of thousands of clones; about 92% were seen once. This specimen consisted of CD4+ or CD8+ T cells sorted from blood, obtained in a trial of the OX40 agonist ivuxolimab. The receptor set was obtained from an adult with an advanced solid tumor such as melanoma, head and neck, liver or kidney cancer. CDR3s include the opening cysteine and the closing phenylalanine or tryptophan. D genes are given only for firm matches. Rows give clone size only sometimes, using once, few, many, or a class for an expanded clone.

>.|TRBJ2-1|TRBV11-3|TRBD1|15
TGTGCCAGCAGCTTAGCGGAAGCAGGGGGCGATGAGCAGTTCTTC
CASSLAEAGGDEQFF
>.|TRBJ2-7|TRBV19|.|15
TGTGCCAGTAGGCCACCGGGACTCTCACTGTCCGAGCAGTACTTC
CASRPPGLSLSEQYF
>.|TRBJ2-2|TRBV18|.|14
TGTGCCAATTCCCCCGTTGGGGGCTCCGGGGAGCTGTTTTTT
CANSPVGGSGELFF
>.|TRBJ2-1|TRBV4-1|TRBD2|17
TGCGCCAGCAGCCAAGACAGTAGCGGGGGCTCCTACAATGAGCAGTTCTTC
CASSQDSSGGSYNEQFF
>.|TRBJ1-6|TRBV2|.|14
TGTGCCAGCAGGGGACTAGTTCGGGATTCACCCCTCCACTTT
CASRGLVRDSPLHF
>.|TRBJ2-1|TRBV19|TRBD1|15
TGTGCCAGTAGCCCCCGGGACAGGGAGATCAATGAGCAGTTCTTC
CASSPRDREINEQFF
>.|TRBJ2-2|TRBV21-1|.|17
TGTGCCAGCAGCAACCGGGTAAAGGAGTGGGGCACCGGGGAGCTGTTTTTT
CASSNRVKEWGTGELFF
>.|TRBJ1-2|TRBV2|.|14
TGTGCCAGCTCGGAATCCCGGACAGCGCTGGGCTACACCTTC
CASSESRTALGYTF
>.|TRBJ2-1|TRBV2|.|13
TGTGCCAGCTTGTCGACCGCCCGGGATGAGCAGTTCTTC
CASLSTARDEQFF
>.|TRBJ2-7|TRBV5-5|.|12
TGTGCCAGCAGCTTGGGTGACTACGAGCAGTACTTC
CASSLGDYEQYF
>.|TRBJ2-1|TRBV6-1|TRBD2|15
TGTGCCAGTAAGCCTAGCGGGAGAATCTCCAATGAGCAGTTCTTC
CASKPSGRISNEQFF
>.|TRBJ1-1|TRBV2|.|15
TGTGCCAGCAGGGAAACAGGGAAGGGGAACACTGAAGCTTTCTTT
CASRETGKGNTEAFF
>.|TRBJ2-5|TRBV7-9|.|16
TGTGCCAGCGGTCCACCCCCGGGGTTCTTGGGGGAGACCCAGTACTTC
CASGPPPGFLGETQYF
>once|TRBJ1-4|TRBV6-5|.|16
TGTGCCAGCAGTTACCGAATGGCCGTGACTAATGAAAAACTGTTTTTT
CASSYRMAVTNEKLFF
>.|TRBJ1-2|TRBV19|TRBD1|15
TGTGCCAGTAGTAGGGGACAGGAGCAAAGCTATGGCTACACCTTC
CASSRGQEQSYGYTF
>.|TRBJ2-7|TRBV6-1|TRBD1|15
TGTGCCAGCAGGTCACCCTCCGACAGGGACTACGAGCAGTACTTC
CASRSPSDRDYEQYF
>.|TRBJ2-7|TRBV2|TRBD2|15
TGTGCCAGCAGCTTGGGGGGGTCCCTCTCCTACGAGCAGTACTTC
CASSLGGSLSYEQYF
>.|TRBJ1-1|TRBV6-1|.|13
TGTGCCAGCACCGAACGGGGGAACACTGAAGCTTTCTTT
CASTERGNTEAFF
>.|TRBJ2-7|TRBV18|.|13
TGTGCCAGCTCACTCGACACGAACTACGAGCAGTACTTC
CASSLDTNYEQYF
>.|TRBJ2-7|TRBV11-3|.|16
TGTGCCAGCAGCTTAATCAGGGCCACACACTCCTACGAGCAGTACTTC
CASSLIRATHSYEQYF
>.|TRBJ1-3|TRBV9|TRBD1|16
TGTGCCAGCAGCGTAATGGAGGGGGCATCTGGAAACACCATATATTTT
CASSVMEGASGNTIYF
>.|TRBJ2-5|TRBV10-3|.|14
TGTGCCATCAGTGATGGAGGTTCTCAAGAGACCCAGTACTTC
CAISDGGSQETQYF
>.|TRBJ2-5|TRBV6-5|.|13
TGTGCCAGCAGAAACTACCCCGCGGGGACCCAGTACTTC
CASRNYPAGTQYF
>.|TRBJ2-1|TRBV30|TRBD2|15
TGTGCCTGGAGTGTGGGGACTAGCGGGAGAAATGAGCAGTTCTTC
CAWSVGTSGRNEQFF
>medium-sized|TRBJ1-1|TRBV9|.|13
TGTGCCAGCAGCGTGAAAGGGGACACTGAAGCTTTCTTT
CASSVKGDTEAFF
>.|TRBJ2-7|TRBV6-1|TRBD1|12
TGTGCCAGCAGAACGGGACAGGGCGAGCAGTACTTC
CASRTGQGEQYF
>.|TRBJ2-1|TRBV11-2|.|14
TGTGCCAGCGCGCTGGCGGGCTCCTACAATGAGCAGTTCTTC
CASALAGSYNEQFF
>.|TRBJ1-1|TRBV18|.|15
TGTGCCAGCTCACCACCCGGGCATAAGAACACTGAAGCTTTCTTT
CASSPPGHKNTEAFF
>.|TRBJ1-4|TRBV5-1|.|13
TGCGCCAGCGCCGGGCGGCTTAATGAAAAACTGTTTTTT
CASAGRLNEKLFF
>.|TRBJ1-5|TRBV27|.|19
TGTGCCAGCAGTCTTCGAGGGGGGGGCACGACGAGTAGCAATCAGCCCCAGCATTTT
CASSLRGGGTTSSNQPQHF
>once|TRBJ1-1|TRBV18|.|15
TGTGCCAGCTCACCGGGGGCTGCCCGGGGGGCTGAAGCTTTCTTT
CASSPGAARGAEAFF
>.|TRBJ1-1|TRBV5-1|TRBD1|14
TGCGCCAGCAGCTTGTTTCAGGGGGGCACTGAAGCTTTCTTT
CASSLFQGGTEAFF
>.|TRBJ2-7|TRBV6-1|.|14
TGTGCCAGCAGCTCAACTATAAGGGGCTACGAGCAGTACTTC
CASSSTIRGYEQYF
>once|TRBJ1-3|TRBV6-5|.|16
TGTGCCAGCAGTTACTCGAGATCCTCCTCTGGAAACACCATATATTTT
CASSYSRSSSGNTIYF
>.|TRBJ2-5|TRBV2|.|17
TGTGCCAGCAGCCAACGCAACTCTGTGGGGGGCTGGGAGACCCAGTACTTC
CASSQRNSVGGWETQYF
>.|TRBJ1-3|TRBV4-1|TRBD1|18
TGCGCCAGCAGCCAGGCCACGGACGACAGGGTCAGAGGAAACACCATATATTTT
CASSQATDDRVRGNTIYF
>.|TRBJ2-1|TRBV4-2|TRBD1|15
TGTGCCAGCAGCTGGGGACAGGGGTCCTACAATGAGCAGTTCTTC
CASSWGQGSYNEQFF
>.|TRBJ2-2|TRBV27|.|16
TGTGCCAGCAGTTTACGAGGGGGTCCGAACACCGGGGAGCTGTTTTTT
CASSLRGGPNTGELFF
>.|TRBJ1-1|TRBV29-1|.|12
TGCAGCGTTGAGAACCGGAACACTGAAGCTTTCTTT
CSVENRNTEAFF
>.|TRBJ2-3|TRBV5-4|TRBD1|13
TGTGCCAGCAGCACACAGGGGACAGATACGCAGTATTTT
CASSTQGTDTQYF
>.|TRBJ2-3|TRBV5-4|TRBD2|16
TGTGCCAGCAGCTTCGGAAGCGGGGGGGCCGTGGATACGCAGTATTTT
CASSFGSGGAVDTQYF
>.|TRBJ2-7|TRBV2|.|14
TGTGCCAGCAGTGACCGGGGGCCGCACTACGAGCAGTACTTC
CASSDRGPHYEQYF
>.|TRBJ2-1|TRBV6-5|.|14
TGTGCCAGCAGGATCTCTCACGCCTACAATGAGCAGTTCTTC
CASRISHAYNEQFF
>.|TRBJ1-1|TRBV6-4|.|14
TGTGCCAGAGGTCCTGCGGGGGCGGGCTCTGAAGCTTTCTTT
CARGPAGAGSEAFF
>.|TRBJ2-1|TRBV5-1|.|14
TGCGCCAGCGGATCGGCAGGGGTAGGCAATGAGCAGTTCTTC
CASGSAGVGNEQFF
>.|TRBJ2-7|TRBV2|.|12
TGTGCCAGCGGGACCCTGGGTTACGAGCAGTACTTC
CASGTLGYEQYF
>.|TRBJ1-5|TRBV7-3|TRBD1|15
TGTGCCAGCAGCTTAAGTGGACAGGCCGATCAGCCCCAGCATTTT
CASSLSGQADQPQHF
>.|TRBJ1-1|TRBV19|.|13
TGTGCCAGTATTACGAAATTGAACACTGAAGCTTTCTTT
CASITKLNTEAFF
>.|TRBJ2-7|TRBV6-5|.|14
TGTGCCAGCAGTATACAGGACAGTTCCTACGAGCAGTACTTC
CASSIQDSSYEQYF
>.|TRBJ2-3|TRBV30|.|12
TGTGCCTGGGGATACCATACAGATACGCAGTATTTT
CAWGYHTDTQYF
>once|TRBJ2-7|TRBV4-2|.|16
TGTGCCAGCAGCCAAGATGGTCAGGTGCACTCCTACGAGCAGTACTTC
CASSQDGQVHSYEQYF
>.|TRBJ1-4|TRBV5-3|.|15
TGTGCCAGAAGCCCCTGTCGCCGAACTAATGAAAAACTGTTTTTT
CARSPCRRTNEKLFF
>.|TRBJ2-1|TRBV2|TRBD1|13
TGTGCCAGCCGGGGGACAGGAGGCGATGAGCAGTTCTTC
CASRGTGGDEQFF
>.|TRBJ2-3|TRBV6-6|TRBD2|15
TGTGCCAGCAGAGATAGCGGGAGGGCCACAGATACGCAGTATTTT
CASRDSGRATDTQYF
>.|TRBJ2-3|TRBV7-3|.|14
TGTGCCAGCACCGCCCCACCGGGCACAGATACGCAGTATTTT
CASTAPPGTDTQYF
>once|TRBJ2-1|TRBV29-1|.|10
TGCAGCGGAGGAGAGGATGAGCAGTTCTTC
CSGGEDEQFF
>.|TRBJ2-5|TRBV5-5|TRBD2|16
TGTGCCAGCAGCTTGGCGGGGGGAGCCCCTCAAGAGACCCAGTACTTC
CASSLAGGAPQETQYF
>.|TRBJ2-7|TRBV18|.|14
TGTGCCAGCTCACCAGCCGGGAAGTCCTACGAGCAGTACTTC
CASSPAGKSYEQYF
>.|TRBJ2-3|TRBV18|TRBD2|16
TGTGCCAGCTCACCACGATTAGCGGGGGGCACAGATACGCAGTATTTT
CASSPRLAGGTDTQYF